This T cell receptor beta chain was found in a study of CD8+ T cells in alopecia areata. The investigators collected lesional scalp punch biopsies and peripheral blood from alopecia areata patients. This clone came up a few times. This CDR3 has 15 residues. Germline V CDR1 and CDR2: GTSNPN, SVGIG (reference sequence). V shed 4 bases and J shed 1 base, with 16 bases lying between them. Following extraction, RNA underwent reverse transcription to cDNA, which served as the sequencing template. TCRdb keeps only in-frame clones here, not all; method: immunoSEQ multiplex PCR. The table lists 7,500 to 10,000 clones, approximately 70% of them singletons.

The sequence was obtained from a human donor with alopecia areata. The rearrangement joins TRBV30 to TRBJ1-1, with TRBD1 as a possible D gene (6 bases). Sequencing was done on a sample of skin. The CDR3 DNA reads TGTGCCTGGACCCACAAATCGACAGGGAACACTGAAGCTTTCTTT. Protein product: CAWTHKSTGNTEAFF.